This TCR beta chain stems from a study of cytomegalovirus exposure and HLA in healthy donors. J was trimmed by 1 base and V by 5 bases; bases with no gene match: 6. The germline V gene encodes CDR1 MNHEY and CDR2 SMNVEV (reference sequence). This CDR3 has 15 amino acids. This PCR relied on a set of 60 Vbeta primers and 13 Jbeta primers. Sequencing used immunoSEQ multiplex PCR; TCRdb keeps in-frame clones, though not all of them. Among fewer than 250,000 clones, 75% to 85% were seen once, and the ten largest hold roughly 15%. The receptor was isolated from a woman in her twenties or thirties in good health and CMV-seropositive. The chain has TRBV27 and TRBJ1-2, with TRBD1 matching 8 bases. Specimen: PBMCs. CDR3 loop: CASSPGDRINYGYTF. The CDR3, as DNA: TGTGCCAGCAGTCCGGGGGACAGGATTAACTATGGCTACACCTTC.